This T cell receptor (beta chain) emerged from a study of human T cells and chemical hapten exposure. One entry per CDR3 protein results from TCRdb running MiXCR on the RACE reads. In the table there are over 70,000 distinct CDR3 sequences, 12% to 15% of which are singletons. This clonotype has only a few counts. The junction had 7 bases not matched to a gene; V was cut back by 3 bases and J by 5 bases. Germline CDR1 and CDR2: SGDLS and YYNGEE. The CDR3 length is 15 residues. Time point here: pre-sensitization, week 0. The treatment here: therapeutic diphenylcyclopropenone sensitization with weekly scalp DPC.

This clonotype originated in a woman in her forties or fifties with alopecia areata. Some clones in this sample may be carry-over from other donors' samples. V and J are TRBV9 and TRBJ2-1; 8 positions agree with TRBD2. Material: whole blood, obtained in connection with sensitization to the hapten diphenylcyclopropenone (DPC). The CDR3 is CASSGLGLGNNEQFF. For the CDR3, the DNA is TGTGCCAGCAGCGGCCTGGGACTAGGCAACAATGAGCAGTTCTTC.